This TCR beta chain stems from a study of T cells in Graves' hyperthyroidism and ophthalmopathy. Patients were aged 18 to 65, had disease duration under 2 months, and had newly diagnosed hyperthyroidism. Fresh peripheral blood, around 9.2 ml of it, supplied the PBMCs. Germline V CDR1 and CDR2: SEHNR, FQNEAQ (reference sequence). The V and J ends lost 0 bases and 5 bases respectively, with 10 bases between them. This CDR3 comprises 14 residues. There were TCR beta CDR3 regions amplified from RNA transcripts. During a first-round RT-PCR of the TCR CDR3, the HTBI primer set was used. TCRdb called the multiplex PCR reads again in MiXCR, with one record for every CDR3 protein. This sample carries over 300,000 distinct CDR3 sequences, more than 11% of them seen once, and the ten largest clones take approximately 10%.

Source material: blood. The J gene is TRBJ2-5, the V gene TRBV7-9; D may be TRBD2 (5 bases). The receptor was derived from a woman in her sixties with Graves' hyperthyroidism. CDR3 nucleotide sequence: TGTGCCAGCAGCTTAGCGTCGGTAGCGGAGACCCAGTACTTC. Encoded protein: CASSLASVAETQYF.